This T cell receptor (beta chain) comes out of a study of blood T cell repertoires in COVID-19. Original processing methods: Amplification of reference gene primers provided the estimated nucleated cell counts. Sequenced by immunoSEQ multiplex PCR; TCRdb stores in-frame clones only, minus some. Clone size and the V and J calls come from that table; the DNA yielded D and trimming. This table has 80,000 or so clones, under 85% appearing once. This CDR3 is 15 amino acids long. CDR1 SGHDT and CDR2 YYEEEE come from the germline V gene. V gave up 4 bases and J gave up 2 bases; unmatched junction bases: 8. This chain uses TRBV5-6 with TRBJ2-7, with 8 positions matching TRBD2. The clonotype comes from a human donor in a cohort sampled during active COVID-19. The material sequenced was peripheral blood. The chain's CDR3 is CASSVGTSQPYEQYF. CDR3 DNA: TGTGCCAGCAGCGTGGGGACTAGTCAGCCCTACGAGCAGTACTTC.